The 5 T cell receptor beta chains given below trace back to one sample, sequenced in a study of cytomegalovirus exposure and HLA in healthy donors. The PCR ran on 60 Vbeta and 13 Jbeta primers. The method was immunoSEQ multiplex PCR; TCRdb's version includes in-frame clones alone and lacks a portion of them. The table has approximately 130,000 clones, about 78% seen once; the top ten hold around 1.2%. The sequencing input was PBMCs. The receptors originated from a man in his forties or fifties in good health and CMV-seronegative.

The chain joins TRBV10-3 to TRBJ2-7; 8 nucleotides agree with TRBD1. CDR1 is ENHRY and CDR2 is SYGVKD in the germline V gene. The CDR3 is made up of 14 amino acids. Germline trimming cut 5 bases from V and 2 bases from J; bases unmatched to any gene: 5. In nucleotides, the CDR3 is TGTGCCATCAGTTACCTACAGGGGGCCTACGAGCAGTACTTC. Protein sequence: CAISYLQGAYEQYF.

This clone came up once. The chain links TRBV2 to TRBJ1-3; D may be TRBD1 (6 bases). CDR1 is SNHLY and CDR2 is FYNNEI in the germline V gene. The CDR3 has 15 amino acids. V lost 5 bases to trimming and J lost 0 bases, with 11 bases between them. DNA of the CDR3: TGTGCCAGCAGTCCAAACAGGGACTCTGGAAACACCATATATTTT. It translates to CASSPNRDSGNTIYF.

The V call is TRBV5-4, the J call TRBJ1-1, with TRBD1 matching 8 bases. Losses at the gene ends were 3 bases for V and 0 bases for J; bases not matched to a gene: 1. The germline V gene encodes CDR1 SGHNT and CDR2 YYREEE (reference sequence). This CDR3 spans 14 amino acids. The CDR3 spells CASSSTGVNTEAFF. The CDR3 DNA reads as TGTGCCAGCAGCTCGACAGGGGTGAACACTGAAGCTTTCTTT.

Points on this clone: Additional DNA sequences in this sample encode the identical CDR3. The chain employs TRBV5-1 and TRBJ2-7, with D unclear. This CDR3 contains 11 residues. V lost 0 bases and J 6 bases, leaving 4 bases between the germline ends. Germline CDR1 SGHRS, CDR2 YFSETQ. CDR3 protein: CASSLGAEQYF. In DNA form, the CDR3 reads TGCGCCAGCAGCTTGGGCGCCGAGCAGTACTTC.

The chain links TRBV28 to TRBJ2-3; 9 bases match TRBD1. There are 14 residues in the CDR3. Trimming removed 4 bases from V and 4 bases from J; junction bases left unmatched: 3. The germline V gene encodes CDR1 MDHEN and CDR2 SYDVKM. The CDR3 region is CASSSRDRADTQYF. The CDR3 bases are TGTGCCAGCAGTTCTCGGGACAGGGCAGATACGCAGTATTTT. The full variable domain, in which reference TRBV28 and TRBJ2-3 provide the parts outside the CDR3, is DVKVTQSSRYLVKRTGEKVFLECVQDMDHENMFWYRQDPGLGLRLIYFSYDVKMKEKGDIPEGYSVSREKKERFSLILESASTNQTSMYLCASSSRDRADTQYFGPGTRLTVL.